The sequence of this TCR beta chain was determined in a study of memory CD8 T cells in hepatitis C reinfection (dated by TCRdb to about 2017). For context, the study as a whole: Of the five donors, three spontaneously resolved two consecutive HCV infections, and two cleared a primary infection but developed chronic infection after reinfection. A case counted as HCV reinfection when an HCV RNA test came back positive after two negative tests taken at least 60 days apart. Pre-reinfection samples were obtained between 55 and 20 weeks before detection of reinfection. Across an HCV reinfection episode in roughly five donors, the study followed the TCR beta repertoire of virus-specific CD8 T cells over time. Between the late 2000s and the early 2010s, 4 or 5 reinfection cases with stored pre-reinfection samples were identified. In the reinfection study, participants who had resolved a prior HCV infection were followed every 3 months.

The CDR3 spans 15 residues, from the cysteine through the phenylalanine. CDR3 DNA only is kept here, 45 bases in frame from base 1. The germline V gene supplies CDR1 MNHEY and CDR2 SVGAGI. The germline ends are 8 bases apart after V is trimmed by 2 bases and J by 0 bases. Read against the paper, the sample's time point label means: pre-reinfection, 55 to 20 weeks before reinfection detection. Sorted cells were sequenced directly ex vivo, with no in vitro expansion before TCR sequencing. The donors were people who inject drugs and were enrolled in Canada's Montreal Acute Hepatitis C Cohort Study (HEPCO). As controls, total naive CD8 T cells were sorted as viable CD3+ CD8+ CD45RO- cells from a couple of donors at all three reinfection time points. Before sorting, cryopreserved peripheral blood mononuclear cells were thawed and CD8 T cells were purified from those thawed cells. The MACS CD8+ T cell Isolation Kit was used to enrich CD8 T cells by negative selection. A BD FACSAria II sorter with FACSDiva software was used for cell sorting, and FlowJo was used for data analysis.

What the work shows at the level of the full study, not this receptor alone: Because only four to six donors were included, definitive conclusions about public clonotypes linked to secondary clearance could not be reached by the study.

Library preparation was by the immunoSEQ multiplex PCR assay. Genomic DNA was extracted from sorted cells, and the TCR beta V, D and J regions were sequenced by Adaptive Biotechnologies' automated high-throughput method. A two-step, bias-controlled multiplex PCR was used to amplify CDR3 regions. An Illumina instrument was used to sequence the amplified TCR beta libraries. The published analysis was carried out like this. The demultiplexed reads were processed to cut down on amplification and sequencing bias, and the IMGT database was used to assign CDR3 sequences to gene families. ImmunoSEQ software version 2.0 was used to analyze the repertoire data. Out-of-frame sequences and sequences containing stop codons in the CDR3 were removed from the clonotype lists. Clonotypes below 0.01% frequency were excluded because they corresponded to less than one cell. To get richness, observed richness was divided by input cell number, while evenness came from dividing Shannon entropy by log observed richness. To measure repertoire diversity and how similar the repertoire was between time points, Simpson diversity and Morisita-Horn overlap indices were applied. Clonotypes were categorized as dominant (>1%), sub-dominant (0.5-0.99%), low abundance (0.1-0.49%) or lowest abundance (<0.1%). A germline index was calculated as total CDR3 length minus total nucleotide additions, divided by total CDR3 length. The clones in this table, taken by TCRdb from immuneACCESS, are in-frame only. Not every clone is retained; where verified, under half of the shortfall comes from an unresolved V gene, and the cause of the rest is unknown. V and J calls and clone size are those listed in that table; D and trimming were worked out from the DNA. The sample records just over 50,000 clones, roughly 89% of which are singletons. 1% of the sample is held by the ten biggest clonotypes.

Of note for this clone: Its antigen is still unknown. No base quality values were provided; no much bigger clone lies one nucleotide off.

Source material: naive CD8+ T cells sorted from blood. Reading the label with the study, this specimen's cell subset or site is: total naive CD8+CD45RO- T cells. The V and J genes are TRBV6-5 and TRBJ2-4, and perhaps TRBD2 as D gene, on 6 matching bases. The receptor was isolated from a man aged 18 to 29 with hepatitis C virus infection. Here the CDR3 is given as CASSYRGLAKNIQYF. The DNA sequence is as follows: TGTGCCAGCAGTTACAGGGGACTAGCCAAAAACATTCAGTACTTC.